This T cell receptor beta chain was recorded in a study of cytomegalovirus exposure and HLA in healthy donors. Trimming took 0 bases from V and 5 from J; bases not matched to a gene: 13. CDR3 length: 17 residues. Germline values: CDR1 SGHDN, CDR2 FVKESK. This table comes from immunoSEQ multiplex PCR, and its TCRdb copy is limited to in-frame clones, with some not included. The sample consists of 200,000 to 250,000 clones, about 91% of them appearing once. What was sequenced was PBMCs. This TCR came from a woman under 30 in good health and CMV-seronegative. This chain uses TRBV14 with TRBJ2-7; TRBD1 matches at 7 bases. The chain's CDR3 is CASSQESTGILRNEQYF. CDR3 bases: TGTGCCAGCAGCCAAGAGTCGACAGGGATTCTTAGGAACGAGCAGTACTTC.